The T cell receptor (beta chain) under discussion was sequenced for a study of cytomegalovirus exposure and HLA in healthy donors. Study-wide results and limits: Overall, approximately 150 TCR beta chains were annotated as cytomegalovirus-associated. Accurate prediction of HLA-A and HLA-B alleles (for most subjects) was reportedly achieved from TCR beta sequences.

Concerning this clone itself: What it binds is unknown.

13 Jbeta primers and 60 Vbeta primers were used for the PCR. The table came from immunoSEQ multiplex PCR; TCRdb's copy has only in-frame clones and leaves some out. The sample consists of under 200,000 clones, around four fifths of them appearing once. The CDR3 contains 17 residues. The germline CDR1 and CDR2 sequences are SGHNT and YYREEE (reference sequence). The V gene end was trimmed by 3 bases and the J gene end by 8 bases; junction bases not matched to a gene: 11. The chain has TRBV5-4 and TRBJ2-1; TRBD2 matches 13 bases. The sequencing input was PBMCs. The receptor was isolated from a man aged 30 to 45 in good health and CMV-seronegative. CDR3 sequence reads: CASSSTSGRATFDEQFF. DNA of the CDR3: TGTGCCAGCAGCTCAACTAGCGGGAGGGCCACTTTCGATGAGCAGTTCTTC.